The text below deals with one T cell receptor (beta chain). As yet, its antigen is unknown. Primers: 52 TRBV forward and 13 TRBJ reverse. Profiled with immunoSEQ multiplex PCR; TCRdb holds only in-frame clones, not every one. Counted here are some 30,000 clones, approximately 93% occurring once; the ten biggest clones make up about 0.96%. The record originates from a study of regulatory T cells. General study findings and limits: Hydrophobic residues at CDR3 positions 6 and 7 were enriched in conventional CD4+ T cells of CD3G-deficient patients.

CDR1 MDHEN and CDR2 SYDVKM come from the germline V gene. Trimming pared 4 bases from V and 2 bases from J, leaving 9 bases between. The CDR3 spans 13 residues. A couple of CD3G-deficient patients had more severe autoimmunity; all had some. Patients aged 2 to 39 years had fewer naive T cells. Regulatory (CD25-high CD127-low) and conventional (CD25-low CD127-high) CD4+ T cells were sorted separately. The receptor was isolated from a child aged 2 to 9 with CD3G deficiency. The specimen sequenced was conventional CD4+ T cells sorted from blood. V and J are TRBV28 and TRBJ2-7; no firm D call. The CDR3 here is CASSSSLAYEQYF. In DNA form, the CDR3 reads TGTGCCAGCAGTTCCAGCTTAGCCTACGAGCAGTACTTC.